The clone carrying this TCR beta chain was counted only a few times. Its target is not known. Specified time point: pre-treatment sample, taken before nivolumab and TIL therapy. The sample is drawn from a study of TIL therapy for anti-PD-1-resistant metastatic lung cancer. Findings and limits, study-wide: Treatment-naive, never-smoker and oncogene-addicted patients were overrepresented in this highly selected cohort.

Trimming removed 5 bases at V and 7 bases at J, with 17 bases between. This CDR3 is 14 amino acids long. Germline CDR1 reads LNHDA; CDR2 reads SQIVND (reference sequence). This was the immunoSEQ v3 assay. Libraries were sequenced to some 2 million read pairs (survey) or about 4.5-6 million (deep). Libraries were prepared by immunoSEQ multiplex PCR; TCRdb keeps only in-frame clonotypes and omits some of them. The table has some 16,000 clones, less than 80% seen once. This receptor was taken from a person between 25 and 80 years old with non-small cell lung cancer. The chain employs TRBV19 and TRBJ2-5, with D unresolved. Sequences were derived from blood, sampled at baseline. CDR3 DNA: TGTGCCAGTAGTGAAGCAGGTCGGACCTCGACCCAGTACTTC. Its translation is CASSEAGRTSTQYF.